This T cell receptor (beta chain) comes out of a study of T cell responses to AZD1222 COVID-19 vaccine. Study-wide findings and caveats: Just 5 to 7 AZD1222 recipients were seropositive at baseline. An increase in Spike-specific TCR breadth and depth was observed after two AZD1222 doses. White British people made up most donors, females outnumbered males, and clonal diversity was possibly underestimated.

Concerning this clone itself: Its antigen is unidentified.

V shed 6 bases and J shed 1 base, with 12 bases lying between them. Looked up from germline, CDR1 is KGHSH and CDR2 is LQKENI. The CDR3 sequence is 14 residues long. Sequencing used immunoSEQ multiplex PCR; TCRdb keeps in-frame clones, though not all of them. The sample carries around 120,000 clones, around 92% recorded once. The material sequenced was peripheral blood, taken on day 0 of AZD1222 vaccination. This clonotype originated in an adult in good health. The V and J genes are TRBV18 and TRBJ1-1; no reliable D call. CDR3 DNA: TGTGCCAGCTCCAACCTAAAAGGGAACACTGAAGCTTTCTTT. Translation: CASSNLKGNTEAFF.